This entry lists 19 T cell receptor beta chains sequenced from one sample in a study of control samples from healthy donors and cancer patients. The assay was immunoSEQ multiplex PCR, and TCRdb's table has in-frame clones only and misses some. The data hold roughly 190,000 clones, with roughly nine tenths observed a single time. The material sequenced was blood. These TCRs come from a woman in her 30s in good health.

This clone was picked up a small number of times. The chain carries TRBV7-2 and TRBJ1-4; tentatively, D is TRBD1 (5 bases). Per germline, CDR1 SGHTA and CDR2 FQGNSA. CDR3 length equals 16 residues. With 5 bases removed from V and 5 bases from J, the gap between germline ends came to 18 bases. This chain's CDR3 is CASSLLLRVGNEKLFF. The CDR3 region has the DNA TGTGCCAGCAGCCTCCTCCTCAGGGTGGGGAATGAAAAACTGTTTTTT.

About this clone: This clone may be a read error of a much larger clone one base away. The CDR3 region has the DNA TGTGCCAGCAGTGAGTCTAGCGGGGGGGCCAATGAGCAGTTCTTC. Its translation is CASSESSGGANEQFF. The chain is built from TRBV6-4 and TRBJ2-1, with TRBD2 matching 12 bases. CDR1 is MRHNA and CDR2 is SNTAGT in the germline V gene. V lost 3 bases, J lost 6 bases, and 3 bases stayed unmatched. CDR3 length equals 15 residues.

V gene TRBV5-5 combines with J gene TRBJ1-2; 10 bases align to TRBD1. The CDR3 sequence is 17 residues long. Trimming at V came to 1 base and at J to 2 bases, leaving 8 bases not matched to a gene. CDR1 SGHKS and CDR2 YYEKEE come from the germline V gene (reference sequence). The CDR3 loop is CASSLMTGGARNYGYTF. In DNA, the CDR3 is TGTGCCAGCAGCTTGATGACAGGGGGCGCCCGAAACTATGGCTACACCTTC.

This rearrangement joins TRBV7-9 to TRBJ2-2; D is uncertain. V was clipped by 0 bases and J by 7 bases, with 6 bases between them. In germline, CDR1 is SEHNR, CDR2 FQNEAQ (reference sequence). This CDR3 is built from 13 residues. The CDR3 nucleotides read TGTGCCAGCAGCTTAGCGGGCAGCGGGGAGCTGTTTTTT. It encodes CASSLAGSGELFF.

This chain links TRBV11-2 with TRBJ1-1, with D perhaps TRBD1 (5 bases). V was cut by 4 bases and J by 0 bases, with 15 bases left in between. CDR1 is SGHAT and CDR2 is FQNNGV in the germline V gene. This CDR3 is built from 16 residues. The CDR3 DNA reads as TGTGCCAGCAGCTCCCTCCAGGGACGTATGAACACTGAAGCTTTCTTT. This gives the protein CASSSLQGRMNTEAFF.

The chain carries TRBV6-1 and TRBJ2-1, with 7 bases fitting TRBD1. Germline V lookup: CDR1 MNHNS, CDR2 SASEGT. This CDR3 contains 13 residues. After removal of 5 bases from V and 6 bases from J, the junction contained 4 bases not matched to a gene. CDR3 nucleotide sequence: TGTGCCAGCAGTTATTACAGGGGCAATGAGCAGTTCTTC. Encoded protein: CASSYYRGNEQFF.

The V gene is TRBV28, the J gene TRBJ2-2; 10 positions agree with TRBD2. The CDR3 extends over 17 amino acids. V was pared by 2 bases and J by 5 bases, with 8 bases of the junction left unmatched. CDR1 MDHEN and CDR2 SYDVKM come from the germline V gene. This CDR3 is CASSLGRFSGGTGELFF. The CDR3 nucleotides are TGTGCCAGCAGTTTAGGAAGGTTTAGCGGGGGGACCGGGGAGCTGTTTTTT. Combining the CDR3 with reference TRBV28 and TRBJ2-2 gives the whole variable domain DVKVTQSSRYLVKRTGEKVFLECVQDMDHENMFWYRQDPGLGLRLIYFSYDVKMKEKGDIPEGYSVSREKKERFSLILESASTNQTSMYLCASSLGRFSGGTGELFFGEGSRLTVL.

CDR3 residues: CASSHGQGANYGYTF. Written as DNA, the CDR3 is TGCGCCAGCAGCCACGGACAGGGGGCTAACTATGGCTACACCTTC. The chain carries TRBV5-1 and TRBJ1-2; 10 positions match TRBD1. Germline V gene sequence: CDR1 SGHRS, CDR2 YFSETQ. The V and J ends lost 4 bases and 0 bases, in that order; junction bases with no gene match: 3. CDR3 length: 15 residues.

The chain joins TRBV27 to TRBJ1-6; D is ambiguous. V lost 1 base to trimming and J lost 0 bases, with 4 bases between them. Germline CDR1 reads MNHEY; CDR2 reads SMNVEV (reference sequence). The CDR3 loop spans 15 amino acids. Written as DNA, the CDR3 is TGTGCCAGCAGTTTATACTTCTCCTATAATTCACCCCTCCACTTT. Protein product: CASSLYFSYNSPLHF.

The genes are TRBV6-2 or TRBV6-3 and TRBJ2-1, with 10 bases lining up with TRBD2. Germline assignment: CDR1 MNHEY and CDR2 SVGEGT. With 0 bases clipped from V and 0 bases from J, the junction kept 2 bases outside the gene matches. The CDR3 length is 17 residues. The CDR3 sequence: CASSYSGLASSYNEQFF. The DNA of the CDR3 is TGTGCCAGCAGTTACTCGGGACTAGCGAGCTCCTACAATGAGCAGTTCTTC.

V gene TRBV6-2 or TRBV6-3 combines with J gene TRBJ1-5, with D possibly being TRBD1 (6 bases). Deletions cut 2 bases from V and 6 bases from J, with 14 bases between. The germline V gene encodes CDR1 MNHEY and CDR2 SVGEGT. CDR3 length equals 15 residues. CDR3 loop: CASSYEQGGRQPQHF. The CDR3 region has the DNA TGTGCCAGCAGTTACGAACAGGGAGGCCGTCAGCCCCAGCATTTT.

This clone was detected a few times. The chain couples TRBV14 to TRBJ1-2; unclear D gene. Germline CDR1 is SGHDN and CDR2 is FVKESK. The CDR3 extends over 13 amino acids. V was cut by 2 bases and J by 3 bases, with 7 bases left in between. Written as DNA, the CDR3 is TGTGCCAGCAGCCAATTGGGGTACTATGGCTACACCTTC. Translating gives CASSQLGYYGYTF.

As DNA, the CDR3 is TGTGCCAGCTCACCACTACAGGGGCTAAACTATGGCTACACCTTC. Protein: CASSPLQGLNYGYTF. V is TRBV18 and J is TRBJ1-2; 7 bases align to TRBD1. Germline CDR1 KGHSH, CDR2 LQKENI. This CDR3 contains 15 residues. J gave up 2 bases and V 1 base, and 4 bases lay outside the gene matches.

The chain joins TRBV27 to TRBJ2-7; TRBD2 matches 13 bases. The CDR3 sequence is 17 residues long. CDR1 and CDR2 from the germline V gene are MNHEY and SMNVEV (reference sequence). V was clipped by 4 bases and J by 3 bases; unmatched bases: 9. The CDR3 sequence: CASSSRAGTSGVYEQYF. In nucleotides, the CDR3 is TGTGCCAGCAGTTCCCGAGCCGGGACTAGCGGGGTCTACGAGCAGTACTTC.

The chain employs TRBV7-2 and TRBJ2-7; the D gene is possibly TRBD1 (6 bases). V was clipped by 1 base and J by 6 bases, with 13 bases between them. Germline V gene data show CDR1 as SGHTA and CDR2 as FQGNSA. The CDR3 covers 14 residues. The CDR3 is CASSLGGTSLEQYF. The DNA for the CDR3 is TGTGCCAGCAGCTTAGGGGGGACATCCCTCGAGCAGTACTTC.

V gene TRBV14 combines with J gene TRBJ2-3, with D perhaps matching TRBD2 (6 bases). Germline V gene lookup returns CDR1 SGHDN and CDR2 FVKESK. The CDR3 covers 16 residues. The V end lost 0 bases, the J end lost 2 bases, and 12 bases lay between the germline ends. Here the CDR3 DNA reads TGTGCCAGCAGCCAAGATGGAGGGGTTAACACAGATACGCAGTATTTT. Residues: CASSQDGGVNTDTQYF. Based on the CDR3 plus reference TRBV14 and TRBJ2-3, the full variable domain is EAGVTQFPSHSVIEKGQTVTLRCDPISGHDNLYWYRRVMGKEIKFLLHFVKESKQDESGMPNNRFLAERTGGTYSTLKVQPAELEDSGVYFCASSQDGGVNTDTQYFGPGTRLTVL.

In nucleotides, the CDR3 is TGTGCCAGCAGCTTAGGTGGTCCATTAGCGGGGGGCTACAATGAGCAGTTCTTC. This sequence encodes CASSLGGPLAGGYNEQFF. The chain is built from TRBV7-6 and TRBJ2-1, with TRBD2 identical over 10 bases. Germline loops: CDR1 SGHVS, CDR2 FNYEAQ. The CDR3 loop spans 18 amino acids. Trimming removed 1 base from V and 3 bases from J; junction bases left unmatched: 9.

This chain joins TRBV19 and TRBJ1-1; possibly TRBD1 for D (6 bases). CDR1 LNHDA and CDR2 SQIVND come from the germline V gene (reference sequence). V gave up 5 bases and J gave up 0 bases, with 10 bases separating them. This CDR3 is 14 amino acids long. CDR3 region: CASSPGQLNTEAFF. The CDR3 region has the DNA TGTGCCAGTAGTCCGGGACAATTGAACACTGAAGCTTTCTTT.

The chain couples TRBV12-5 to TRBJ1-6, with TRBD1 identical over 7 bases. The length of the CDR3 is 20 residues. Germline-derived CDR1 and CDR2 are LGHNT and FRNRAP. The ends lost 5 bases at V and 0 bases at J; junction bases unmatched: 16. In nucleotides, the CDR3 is TGTGCTAGTGGTCCATCCATGGACGGGACAGCGAGCTCCTATAATTCACCCCTCCACTTT. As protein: CASGPSMDGTASSYNSPLHF.